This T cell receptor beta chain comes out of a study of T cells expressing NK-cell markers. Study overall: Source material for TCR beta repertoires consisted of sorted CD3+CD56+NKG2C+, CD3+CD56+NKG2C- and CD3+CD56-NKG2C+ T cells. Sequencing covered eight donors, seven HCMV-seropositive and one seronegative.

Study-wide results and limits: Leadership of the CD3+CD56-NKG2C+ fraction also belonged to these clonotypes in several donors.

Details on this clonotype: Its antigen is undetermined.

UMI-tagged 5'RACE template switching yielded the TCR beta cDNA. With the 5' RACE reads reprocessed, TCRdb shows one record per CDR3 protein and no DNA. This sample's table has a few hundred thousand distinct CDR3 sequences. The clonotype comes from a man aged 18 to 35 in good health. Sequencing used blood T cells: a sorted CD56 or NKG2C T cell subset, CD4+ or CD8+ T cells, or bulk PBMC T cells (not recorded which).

CDR3 protein: CSASQLAEAYEQYF. The J gene is TRBJ2-7, the V gene TRBV20-1; TCRdb reports TRBD2, a call that lacks DNA to check it against. The germline V gene has CDR1 DFQATT and CDR2 SNEGSKA (reference sequence). This CDR3 comprises 14 residues.